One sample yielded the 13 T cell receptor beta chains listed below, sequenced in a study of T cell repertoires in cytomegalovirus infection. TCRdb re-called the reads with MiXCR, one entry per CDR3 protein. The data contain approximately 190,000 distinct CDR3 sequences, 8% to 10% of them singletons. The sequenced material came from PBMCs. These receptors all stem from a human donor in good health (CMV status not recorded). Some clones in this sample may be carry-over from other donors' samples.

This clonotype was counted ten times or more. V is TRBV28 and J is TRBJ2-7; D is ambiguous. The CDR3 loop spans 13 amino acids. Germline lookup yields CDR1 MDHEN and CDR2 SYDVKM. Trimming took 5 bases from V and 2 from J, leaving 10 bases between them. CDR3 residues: CASSGPTTYEQYF. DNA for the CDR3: TGTGCCAGCAGTGGGCCCACTACCTACGAGCAGTACTTC.

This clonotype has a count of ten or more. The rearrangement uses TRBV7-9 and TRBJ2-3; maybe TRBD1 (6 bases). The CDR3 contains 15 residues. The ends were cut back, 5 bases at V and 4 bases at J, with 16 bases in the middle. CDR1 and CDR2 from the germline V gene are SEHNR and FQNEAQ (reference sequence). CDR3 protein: CASSKGGKQADTQYF. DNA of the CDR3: TGTGCCAGCAGCAAAGGGGGAAAGCAGGCAGATACGCAGTATTTT.

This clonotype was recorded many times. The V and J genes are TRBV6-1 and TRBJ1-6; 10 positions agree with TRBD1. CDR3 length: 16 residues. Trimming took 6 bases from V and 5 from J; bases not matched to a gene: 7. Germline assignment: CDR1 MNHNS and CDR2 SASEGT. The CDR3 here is CASSQTGGRNNSPLHF. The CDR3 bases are TGTGCCAGCAGCCAGACAGGGGGCAGGAATAATTCACCCCTCCACTTT.

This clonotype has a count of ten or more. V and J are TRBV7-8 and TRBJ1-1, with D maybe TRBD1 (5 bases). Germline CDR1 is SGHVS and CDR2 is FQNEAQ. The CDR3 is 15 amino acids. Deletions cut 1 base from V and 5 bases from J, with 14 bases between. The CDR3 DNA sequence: TGTGCCAGCAGCTTAGGAGCAATGGGGGGGACTGAAGCTTTCTTT. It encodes CASSLGAMGGTEAFF.

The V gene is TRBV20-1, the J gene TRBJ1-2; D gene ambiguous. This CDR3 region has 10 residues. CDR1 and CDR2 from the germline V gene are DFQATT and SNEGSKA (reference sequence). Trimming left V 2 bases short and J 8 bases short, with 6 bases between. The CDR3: CSARFKGYTF. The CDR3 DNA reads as TGCAGTGCTAGATTTAAGGGCTACACCTTC.

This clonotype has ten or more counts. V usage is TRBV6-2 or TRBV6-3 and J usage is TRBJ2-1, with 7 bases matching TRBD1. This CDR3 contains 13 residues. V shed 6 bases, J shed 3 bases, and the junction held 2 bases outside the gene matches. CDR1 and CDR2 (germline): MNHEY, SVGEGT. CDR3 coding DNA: TGTGCCAGCAGCGGGGACAGCTACAATGAGCAGTTCTTC. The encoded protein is CASSGDSYNEQFF.

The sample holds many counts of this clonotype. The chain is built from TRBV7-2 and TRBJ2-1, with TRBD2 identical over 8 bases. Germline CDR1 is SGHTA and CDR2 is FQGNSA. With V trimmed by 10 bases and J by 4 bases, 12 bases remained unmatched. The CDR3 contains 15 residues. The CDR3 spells CAITTGGASYNEQFF. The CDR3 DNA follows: TGTGCCATCACAACCGGGGGGGCGTCATACAATGAGCAGTTCTTC.

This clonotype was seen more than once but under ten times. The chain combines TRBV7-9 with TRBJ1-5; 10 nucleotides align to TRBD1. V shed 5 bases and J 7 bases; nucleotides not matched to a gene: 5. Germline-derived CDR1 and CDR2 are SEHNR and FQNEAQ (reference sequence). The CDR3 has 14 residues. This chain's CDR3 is CASSIGQGVQPQHF. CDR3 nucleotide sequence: TGTGCCAGCAGCATCGGACAGGGGGTCCAGCCCCAGCATTTT.

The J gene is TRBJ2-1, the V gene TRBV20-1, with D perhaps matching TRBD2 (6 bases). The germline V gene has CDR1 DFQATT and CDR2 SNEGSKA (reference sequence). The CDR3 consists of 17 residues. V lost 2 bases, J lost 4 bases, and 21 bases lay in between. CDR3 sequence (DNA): TGCAGTGCTAGAAACCGAGAAGGGTTAGCGGTGTACAATGAGCAGTTCTTC. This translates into CSARNREGLAVYNEQFF.

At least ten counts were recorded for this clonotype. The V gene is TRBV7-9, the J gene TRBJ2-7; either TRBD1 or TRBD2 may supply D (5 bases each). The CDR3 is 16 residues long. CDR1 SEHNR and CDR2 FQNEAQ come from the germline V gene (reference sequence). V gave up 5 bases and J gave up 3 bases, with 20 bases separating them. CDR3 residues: CASSGPGTARSYEQYF. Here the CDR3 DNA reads TGTGCCAGCAGCGGCCCCGGGACCGCCAGAAGCTACGAGCAGTACTTC.

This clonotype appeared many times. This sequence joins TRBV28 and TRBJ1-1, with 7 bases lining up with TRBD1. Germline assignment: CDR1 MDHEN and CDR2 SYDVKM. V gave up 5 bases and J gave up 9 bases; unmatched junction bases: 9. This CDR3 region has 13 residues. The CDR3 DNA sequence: TGTGCCAGCAGTAACCGGGACAGAAGGAAAGCTTTCTTT. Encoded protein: CASSNRDRRKAFF. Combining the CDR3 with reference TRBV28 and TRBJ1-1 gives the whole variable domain DVKVTQSSRYLVKRTGEKVFLECVQDMDHENMFWYRQDPGLGLRLIYFSYDVKMKEKGDIPEGYSVSREKKERFSLILESASTNQTSMYLCASSNRDRRKAFFGQGTRLTVV.

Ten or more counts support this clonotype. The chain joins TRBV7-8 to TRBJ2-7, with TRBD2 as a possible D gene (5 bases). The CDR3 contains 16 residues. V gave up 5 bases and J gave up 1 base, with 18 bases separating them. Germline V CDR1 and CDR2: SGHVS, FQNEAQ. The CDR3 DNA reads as TGTGCCAGCAGCAATATCGAGGGCGGGTTATCCTACGAGCAGTACTTC. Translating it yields CASSNIEGGLSYEQYF.

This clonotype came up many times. CDR3 sequence reads: CSVEEFRGAGYTF. The CDR3 bases are TGCAGCGTTGAAGAATTTAGGGGGGCTGGCTACACCTTC. The chain uses TRBV29-1 and TRBJ1-2; weak D call: TRBD1 (6 bases). This CDR3 has 13 amino acids. CDR1 and CDR2 from the germline V gene are SQVTM and ANQGSEA. Deletions cut 0 bases from V and 7 bases from J, with 12 bases between.